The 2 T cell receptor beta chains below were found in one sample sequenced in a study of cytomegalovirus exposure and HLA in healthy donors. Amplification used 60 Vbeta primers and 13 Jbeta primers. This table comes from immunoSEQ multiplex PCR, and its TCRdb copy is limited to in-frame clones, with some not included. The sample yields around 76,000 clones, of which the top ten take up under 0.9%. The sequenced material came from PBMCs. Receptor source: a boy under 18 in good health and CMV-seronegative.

CDR3 nucleotide sequence: TGTGCCAGCAGCCAAGAACCCCTGGGGGCCCAGCCCCAGCATTTT. This codes for CASSQEPLGAQPQHF. This chain uses TRBV4-2 with TRBJ1-5, with D tentatively TRBD1 (6 bases). Germline V gene lookup returns CDR1 LGHNA and CDR2 YNFKEQ. This CDR3 contains 15 residues. V was pared by 0 bases and J by 7 bases, with 13 bases between.

CDR3 in amino acids: CASSLVRQGYGELFF. CDR3 bases: TGTGCCAGCAGCTTGGTGCGGCAGGGCTACGGGGAGCTGTTTTTT. This chain uses TRBV5-4 with TRBJ2-2; tentatively, D is TRBD1 (5 bases). Looked up from germline, CDR1 is SGHNT and CDR2 is YYREEE (reference sequence). This CDR3 region has 15 residues. Trimming cost V 0 bases and J 7 bases, with 13 bases left between them.